This T cell receptor (beta chain) came from a study of identical twins. TCRdb re-called the 5' RACE reads through MiXCR, storing one row per CDR3 protein. This sample has roughly 710,000 distinct CDR3 sequences, with around 5.7% found just once. General study results and limits: Out-of-frame alpha sequences common to twins exhibited a surplus of low generation probability.

A note on this clonotype: Its antigen is not known.

The sequenced sample was naive T cells sorted from blood. The source is a man younger than 30 in good health.

The chain's CDR3 is CASSLGSWGDEQYF. In nucleotides, the CDR3 is TGCGCCAGCAGCTTGGGATCCTGGGGCGACGAGCAGTACTTC. The chain joins TRBV5-1 to TRBJ2-7; the D gene is possibly TRBD1 (5 bases). The CDR3 consists of 14 residues. Trimming took off 0 bases at V and 5 bases at J, with 12 bases between the two ends. Germline CDR1 is SGHRS and CDR2 is YFSETQ.